The 25 T cell receptor beta chains below all came from one sample that was sequenced in a study of blood T cell repertoires in COVID-19. Assay used: immunoSEQ multiplex PCR; TCRdb lists only in-frame clones, some missing. The profile shows around 150,000 clones, about 86% of them singletons. The sample taken for sequencing was peripheral blood. Receptor source: a woman over 75 with acute or convalescent COVID-19.

The gene calls are TRBV9 and TRBJ1-1; TRBD1 matches 7 bases. The V segment lost 4 bases and the J segment 4 bases; nucleotides outside the gene matches: 4. Germline-derived CDR1 and CDR2 are SGDLS and YYNGEE. The CDR3 loop spans 13 amino acids. CDR3 residues: CASSPGGRTEAFF. Here the CDR3 DNA reads TGTGCCAGCAGCCCAGGGGGGCGCACTGAAGCTTTCTTT.

In this sample, this clone turned up many times. The chain is built from TRBV6-1 and TRBJ2-3; 9 bases line up with TRBD1. After removal of 2 bases from V and 1 base from J, the junction contained 4 bases not matched to a gene. Looked up from germline, CDR1 is MNHNS and CDR2 is SASEGT. The CDR3 is 16 amino acids. In DNA, the CDR3 is TGTGCCAGCAGTGAACCGACAGGGGGAGGCACAGATACGCAGTATTTT. This codes for CASSEPTGGGTDTQYF.

V gene TRBV6-5 combines with J gene TRBJ1-2; D gene ambiguous. The ends were cut back, 2 bases at V and 7 bases at J, with 8 bases in the middle. The CDR3 has 12 amino acids. Germline values: CDR1 MNHEY, CDR2 SVGAGI. CDR3 sequence: CASSYAAGGYTF. CDR3 DNA: TGTGCCAGCAGTTACGCGGCTGGTGGCTACACCTTC.

This sequence joins TRBV3-1 (or the pseudogene TRBV3-2) and TRBJ2-1; maybe TRBD1 (5 bases). From germline, CDR1 is LGHDT and CDR2 YNNKEL (reference sequence). Trimming cost V 4 bases and J 6 bases, with 13 bases left between them. This CDR3 comprises 14 residues. DNA for the CDR3: TGTGCCAGCAGCCGGCCCAGGGCCGGCAATGAGCAGTTCTTC. This sequence encodes CASSRPRAGNEQFF.

The chain combines TRBV13 with TRBJ2-2, with 7 positions matching TRBD2. Germline trimming cut 4 bases from V and 3 bases from J; bases unmatched to any gene: 5. Germline V gives CDR1 PRHDT, CDR2 FYEKMQ (reference sequence). The CDR3 loop spans 15 amino acids. Here the CDR3 DNA reads TGTGCCAGCAGCTCCGGGACTACCTACACCGGGGAGCTGTTTTTT. Amino acid sequence: CASSSGTTYTGELFF.

The genes are TRBV7-9 and TRBJ1-3, with 10 bases that match TRBD1. V gave up 6 bases and J gave up 0 bases; unmatched junction bases: 5. CDR1 SEHNR and CDR2 FQNEAQ come from the germline V gene (reference sequence). The CDR3 runs to 16 residues. The CDR3 protein is CASRSDRGTSGNTIYF. CDR3 sequence (DNA): TGTGCCAGCAGATCGGACAGGGGGACCTCTGGAAACACCATATATTTT.

The chain employs TRBV18 and TRBJ2-2; 11 bases match TRBD2. Germline V gene sequence: CDR1 KGHSH, CDR2 LQKENI. Germline trimming cut 0 bases from V and 3 bases from J; bases unmatched to any gene: 3. CDR3 length equals 17 residues. The CDR3 DNA follows: TGTGCCAGCTCACCACCGGGACTAGCGGAACACACCGGGGAGCTGTTTTTT. Its protein is CASSPPGLAEHTGELFF.

There are a few counts of this clone. The rearrangement links TRBV5-1 to TRBJ2-1; D is undetermined. V lost 0 bases to trimming and J lost 4 bases, with 5 bases between them. Germline CDR1 is SGHRS and CDR2 is YFSETQ. This CDR3 has 13 residues. The chain's CDR3 is CASSLAQYNEQFF. In DNA form, the CDR3 reads TGCGCCAGCAGCTTGGCACAGTACAATGAGCAGTTCTTC.

The CDR3 region is CASSLAGALVGQYF. CDR3 nucleotide sequence: TGTGCCAGCAGTTTGGCGGGAGCCCTCGTCGGGCAGTACTTC. The J gene is TRBJ2-7, the V gene TRBV28, with TRBD2 identical over 7 bases. The CDR3 has 14 amino acids. Germline V gives CDR1 MDHEN, CDR2 SYDVKM. J gave up 9 bases and V 3 bases, and 11 bases lay outside the gene matches. Full variable domain (outside the CDR3, taken from reference TRBV28 and TRBJ2-7): DVKVTQSSRYLVKRTGEKVFLECVQDMDHENMFWYRQDPGLGLRLIYFSYDVKMKEKGDIPEGYSVSREKKERFSLILESASTNQTSMYLCASSLAGALVGQYFGPGTRLTVT.

V gene TRBV5-6 combines with J gene TRBJ1-5; unclear D gene. V dropped 2 bases and J dropped 4 bases, with 4 bases sitting between them. Germline V gene data show CDR1 as SGHDT and CDR2 as YYEEEE. The CDR3 totals 12 residues. CDR3 region: CASSFSNQPQHF. CDR3 coding DNA: TGTGCCAGCAGCTTCTCTAATCAGCCCCAGCATTTT.

This chain uses TRBV7-2 with TRBJ2-5; D not certain. V gave up 4 bases and J gave up 4 bases, with 13 bases separating them. The CDR3 is made up of 14 amino acids. Per the germline V gene, CDR1 is SGHTA and CDR2 is FQGNSA. The CDR3 DNA reads TGTGCCAGCAGCTCATCAGGTGTTCGAGAGACCCAGTACTTC. This gives the protein CASSSSGVRETQYF.

The V call is TRBV7-6, the J call TRBJ1-3; 7 positions match TRBD1. Trimming cost V 3 bases and J 2 bases; bases outside gene matches: 10. Germline-derived CDR1 and CDR2 are SGHVS and FNYEAQ. This CDR3 contains 17 residues. The CDR3 region has the DNA TGTGCCAGCAGCTTGACAGGGACCCTTCGCGCTGGAAACACCATATATTTT. It translates to CASSLTGTLRAGNTIYF.

The table lists this clone with a count of one. This chain uses TRBV7-9 with TRBJ2-5, with D hard to call. This CDR3 comprises 12 residues. V lost 8 bases and J lost 0, with 7 bases in between. The germline CDR1 and CDR2 sequences are SEHNR and FQNEAQ (reference sequence). In nucleotides, the CDR3 is TGTGCCAGCTCGCAGAACCAAGAGACCCAGTACTTC. Translation: CASSQNQETQYF.

The CDR3 coding sequence is TGTGCCAGCAGCTTATCTACCGGGAGCTATGGCTACACCTTC. This encodes CASSLSTGSYGYTF. This chain links TRBV7-9 with TRBJ1-2; no clear D. The V and J ends lost 2 bases and 4 bases respectively, with 11 bases between them. CDR3 length: 14 residues. CDR1 and CDR2 (germline): SEHNR, FQNEAQ (reference sequence).

The V gene is TRBV11-2, the J gene TRBJ1-6; no clear D gene. Germline V lookup: CDR1 SGHAT, CDR2 FQNNGV. The CDR3 runs to 15 residues. V gave up 1 base and J gave up 7 bases, with 11 bases separating them. This CDR3 reads CASSLGEAANSPLHF. For the CDR3, the DNA is TGTGCCAGCAGCTTAGGAGAGGCAGCGAATTCACCCCTCCACTTT. Together with reference TRBV11-2 and TRBJ1-6, the CDR3 gives the full variable domain: EAGVAQSPRYKIIEKRQSVAFWCNPISGHATLYWYQQILGQGPKLLIQFQNNGVVDDSQLPKDRFSAERLKGVDSTLKIQPAKLEDSAVYLCASSLGEAANSPLHFGNGTRLTVT.

The chain uses TRBV7-8 and TRBJ2-7, with unresolved D. The CDR3 has 12 residues. Trimming shortened V by 5 bases and J by 4 bases, and 9 bases separated the two germline ends. Germline CDR1 and CDR2: SGHVS and FQNEAQ. CDR3 residues: CASSRSLYEQYF. The CDR3 coding sequence is TGTGCCAGCAGCCGGTCTTTATACGAGCAGTACTTC.

This clone turned up a few times. The rearrangement uses TRBV2 and TRBJ2-1; TRBD2 matches 13 bases. From germline, CDR1 is SNHLY and CDR2 FYNNEI. Trimming cost V 7 bases and J 12 bases; bases outside gene matches: 12. The CDR3 is made up of 15 amino acids. The CDR3 DNA reads as TGTGCCAGCAAGAGCGGAGGGACTAGCGGGGCTCCGCAGTTCTTC. It encodes CASKSGGTSGAPQFF.

This clone showed up just a few times. V usage is TRBV29-1 and J usage is TRBJ1-1, with 9 bases matching TRBD1. From germline, CDR1 is SQVTM and CDR2 ANQGSEA. The CDR3 extends over 16 amino acids. Trimming took 3 bases from V and 2 from J; bases not matched to a gene: 10. This chain's CDR3 is CSVDRPDRGANTEAFF. DNA of the CDR3: TGCAGCGTTGACCGCCCTGACAGGGGGGCTAACACTGAAGCTTTCTTT.

This chain links TRBV12-3 or TRBV12-4 with TRBJ2-7; 7 nucleotides agree with TRBD1. V was pared by 6 bases and J by 7 bases, with 9 bases of the junction left unmatched. This CDR3 region has 13 residues. The CDR3 sequence is CASRSGTAGEQYF. The CDR3 nucleotides read TGTGCCAGCAGGTCCGGGACAGCCGGGGAGCAGTACTTC.

The chain carries TRBV5-1 and TRBJ2-1; D is ambiguous. The germline V gene has CDR1 SGHRS and CDR2 YFSETQ. Trimming took 3 bases from V and 3 from J, leaving 13 bases between them. This CDR3 has 15 residues. The chain's CDR3 is CASSSYYSGYNEQFF. The DNA for the CDR3 is TGCGCCAGCAGCTCCTACTATTCTGGCTACAATGAGCAGTTCTTC.

This chain links TRBV7-2 with TRBJ2-5; 8 bases line up with TRBD2. The ends lost 3 bases at V and 5 bases at J; junction bases unmatched: 8. Per germline, CDR1 SGHTA and CDR2 FQGNSA. The CDR3 loop spans 15 amino acids. The CDR3: CASSFDRGGLETQYF. DNA of the CDR3: TGTGCCAGCAGCTTTGACCGGGGGGGCTTGGAGACCCAGTACTTC.

The chain joins TRBV28 to TRBJ2-3, with 16 nucleotides matching TRBD2. The CDR3 runs 16 residues. V lost 8 bases, J lost 5 bases, and 7 bases stayed unmatched. Germline lookup yields CDR1 MDHEN and CDR2 SYDVKM. CDR3 sequence reads: CASPSGTSGREDTQYF. The CDR3 DNA is TGTGCCAGCCCCTCCGGGACTAGCGGGAGGGAAGATACGCAGTATTTT.

DNA for the CDR3: TGTGCCAGCTCACCACCGTGGGGGGGAGGCGAGCAGTACTTC. Its translation is CASSPPWGGGEQYF. The genes are TRBV18 and TRBJ2-7; 7 bases agree with TRBD2. The germline V gene encodes CDR1 KGHSH and CDR2 LQKENI. J gave up 6 bases and V 0 bases, and 5 bases lay outside the gene matches. The CDR3 is made up of 14 amino acids.

V gene TRBV6-5 combines with J gene TRBJ1-2, with 7 bases identical to TRBD1. CDR1 and CDR2 (germline): MNHEY, SVGAGI. This CDR3 has 16 residues. Trimming took 2 bases from V and 3 from J; bases not matched to a gene: 9. The CDR3: CASSYGTEAYYYGYTF. The CDR3, as DNA: TGTGCCAGCAGTTACGGGACAGAGGCATACTACTATGGCTACACCTTC.

The chain recombines TRBV5-1 with TRBJ1-2; 10 bases fit TRBD1. This CDR3 comprises 15 residues. Losses at the gene ends were 1 base for V and 6 bases for J; bases not matched to a gene: 6. Germline V gives CDR1 SGHRS, CDR2 YFSETQ. CDR3 region: CASSLFPGTGDGYTF. DNA for the CDR3: TGCGCCAGCAGCTTGTTTCCCGGGACAGGGGATGGCTACACCTTC. Combining the CDR3 with reference TRBV5-1 and TRBJ1-2 gives the whole variable domain KAGVTQTPRYLIKTRGQQVTLSCSPISGHRSVSWYQQTPGQGLQFLFEYFSETQRNKGNFPGRFSGRQFSNSRSEMNVSTLELGDSALYLCASSLFPGTGDGYTFGSGTRLTVV.